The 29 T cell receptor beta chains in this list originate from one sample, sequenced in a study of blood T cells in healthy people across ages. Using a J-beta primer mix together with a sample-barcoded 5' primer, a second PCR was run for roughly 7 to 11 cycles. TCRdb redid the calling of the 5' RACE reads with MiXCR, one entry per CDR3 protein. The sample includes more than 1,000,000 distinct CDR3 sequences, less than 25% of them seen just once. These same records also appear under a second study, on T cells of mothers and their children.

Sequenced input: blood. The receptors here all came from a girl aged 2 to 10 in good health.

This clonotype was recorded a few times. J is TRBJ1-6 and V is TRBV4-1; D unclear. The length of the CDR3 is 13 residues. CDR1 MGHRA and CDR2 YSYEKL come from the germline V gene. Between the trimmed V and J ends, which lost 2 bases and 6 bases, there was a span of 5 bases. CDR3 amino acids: CASSQSGNSPLHF. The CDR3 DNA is TGCGCCAGCAGCCAAAGCGGTAATTCACCCCTCCACTTT.

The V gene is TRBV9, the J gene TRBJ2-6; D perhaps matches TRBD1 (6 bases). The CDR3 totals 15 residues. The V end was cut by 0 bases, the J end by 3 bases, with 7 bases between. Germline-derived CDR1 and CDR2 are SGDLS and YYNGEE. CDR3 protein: CASSVGGLGANVLTF. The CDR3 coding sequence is TGTGCCAGCAGCGTAGGGGGGCTTGGGGCCAACGTCCTGACTTTC. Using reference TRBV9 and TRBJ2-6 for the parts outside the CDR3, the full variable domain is DSGVTQTPKHLITATGQRVTLRCSPRSGDLSVYWYQQSLDQGLQFLIQYYNGEERAKGNILERFSAQQFPDLHSELNLSSLELGDSALYFCASSVGGLGANVLTFGAGSRLTVL.

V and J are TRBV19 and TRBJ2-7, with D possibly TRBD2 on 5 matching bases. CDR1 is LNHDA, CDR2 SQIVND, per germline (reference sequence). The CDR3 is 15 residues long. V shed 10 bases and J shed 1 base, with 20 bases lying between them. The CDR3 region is CANRKTSSASYEQYF. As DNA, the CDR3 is TGTGCCAATAGAAAAACCAGTAGCGCGTCCTACGAGCAGTACTTC.

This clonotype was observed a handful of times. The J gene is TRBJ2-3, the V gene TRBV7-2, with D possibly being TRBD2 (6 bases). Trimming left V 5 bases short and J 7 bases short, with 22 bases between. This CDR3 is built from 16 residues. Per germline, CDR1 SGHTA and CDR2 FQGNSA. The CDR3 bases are TGTGCCAGCAGCCCGTGGGCTAGAGGTCTAGCGAATACGCAGTATTTT. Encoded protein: CASSPWARGLANTQYF.

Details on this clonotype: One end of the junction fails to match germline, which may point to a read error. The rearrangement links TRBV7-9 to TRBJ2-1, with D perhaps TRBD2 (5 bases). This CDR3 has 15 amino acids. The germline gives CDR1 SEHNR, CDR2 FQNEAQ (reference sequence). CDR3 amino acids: CASSSREDWADEHFF. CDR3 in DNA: TGTGCCAGCAGCTCCCGTGAGGACTGGGCAGATGAGCACTTCTTC.

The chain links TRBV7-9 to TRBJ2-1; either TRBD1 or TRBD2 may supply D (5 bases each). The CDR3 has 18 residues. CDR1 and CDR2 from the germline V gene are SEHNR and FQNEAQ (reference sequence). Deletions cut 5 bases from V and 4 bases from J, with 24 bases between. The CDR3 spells CASSHRWGIGGTYNEQFF. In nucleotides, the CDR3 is TGTGCCAGCAGCCATAGGTGGGGGATTGGAGGAACTTACAATGAGCAGTTCTTC.

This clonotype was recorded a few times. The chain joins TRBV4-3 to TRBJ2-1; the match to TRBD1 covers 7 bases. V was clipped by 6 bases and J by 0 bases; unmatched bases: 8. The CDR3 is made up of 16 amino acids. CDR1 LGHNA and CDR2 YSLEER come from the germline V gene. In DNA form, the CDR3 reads TGCGCCAGCAGAACAGGGGTGATTGGCTCCTACAATGAGCAGTTCTTC. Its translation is CASRTGVIGSYNEQFF.

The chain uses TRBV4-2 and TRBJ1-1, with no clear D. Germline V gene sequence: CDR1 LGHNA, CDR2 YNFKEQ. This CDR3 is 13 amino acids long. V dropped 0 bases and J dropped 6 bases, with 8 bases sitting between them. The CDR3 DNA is TGTGCCAGCAGCCAAGAGATGGCGGCTGAAGCTTTCTTT. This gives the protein CASSQEMAAEAFF.

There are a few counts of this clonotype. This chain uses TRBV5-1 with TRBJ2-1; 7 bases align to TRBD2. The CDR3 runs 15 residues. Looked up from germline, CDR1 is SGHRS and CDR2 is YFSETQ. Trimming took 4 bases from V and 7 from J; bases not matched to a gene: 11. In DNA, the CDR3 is TGCGCCAGCAGCCTCGGGACTACCTTGGGGAATGAGCAGTTCTTC. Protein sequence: CASSLGTTLGNEQFF.

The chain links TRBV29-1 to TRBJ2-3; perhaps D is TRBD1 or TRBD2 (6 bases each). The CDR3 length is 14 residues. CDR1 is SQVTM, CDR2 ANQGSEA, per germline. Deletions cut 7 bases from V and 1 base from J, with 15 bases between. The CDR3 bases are TGCAGCGGTCGGTACAGGGAGGGCACAGATACGCAGTATTTT. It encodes CSGRYREGTDTQYF.

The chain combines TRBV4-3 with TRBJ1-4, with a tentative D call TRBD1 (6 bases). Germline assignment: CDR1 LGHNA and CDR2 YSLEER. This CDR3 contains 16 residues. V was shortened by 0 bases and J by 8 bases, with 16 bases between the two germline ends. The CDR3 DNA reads TGCGCCAGCAGCCAAGAACTCCCCAGGGGTTCCGAAAAACTGTTTTTT. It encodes CASSQELPRGSEKLFF.

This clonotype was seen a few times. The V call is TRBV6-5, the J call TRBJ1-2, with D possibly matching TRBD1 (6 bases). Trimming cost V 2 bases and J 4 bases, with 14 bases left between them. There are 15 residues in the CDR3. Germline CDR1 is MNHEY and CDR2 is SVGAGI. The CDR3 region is CASSYAVDRIYGYTF. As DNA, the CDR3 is TGTGCCAGCAGTTACGCGGTCGACAGGATCTATGGCTACACCTTC.

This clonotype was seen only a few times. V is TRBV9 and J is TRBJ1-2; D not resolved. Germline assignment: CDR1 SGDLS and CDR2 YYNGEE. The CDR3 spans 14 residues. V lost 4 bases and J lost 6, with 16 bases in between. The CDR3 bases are TGTGCCAGCAGCCTCCGGACCATTGGAGATGGCTACACCTTC. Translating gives CASSLRTIGDGYTF.

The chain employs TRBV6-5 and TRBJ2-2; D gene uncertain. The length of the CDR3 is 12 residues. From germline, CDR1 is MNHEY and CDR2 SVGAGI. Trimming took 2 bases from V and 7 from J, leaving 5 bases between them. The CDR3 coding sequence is TGTGCCAGCAGTTACAGGGTCGGGGAGCTGTTTTTT. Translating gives CASSYRVGELFF.

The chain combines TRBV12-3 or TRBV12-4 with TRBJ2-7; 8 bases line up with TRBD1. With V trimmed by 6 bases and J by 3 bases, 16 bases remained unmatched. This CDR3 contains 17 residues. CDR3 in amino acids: CASSGTGTGKDIYEQYF. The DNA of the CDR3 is TGTGCCAGCAGCGGGACCGGGACAGGTAAAGACATCTACGAGCAGTACTTC.

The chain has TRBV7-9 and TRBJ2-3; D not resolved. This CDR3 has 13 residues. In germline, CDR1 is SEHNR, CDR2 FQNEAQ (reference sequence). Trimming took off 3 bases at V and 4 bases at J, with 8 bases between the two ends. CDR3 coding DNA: TGTGCCAGCAGCTTCCGAAACGCAGATACGCAGTATTTT. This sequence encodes CASSFRNADTQYF.

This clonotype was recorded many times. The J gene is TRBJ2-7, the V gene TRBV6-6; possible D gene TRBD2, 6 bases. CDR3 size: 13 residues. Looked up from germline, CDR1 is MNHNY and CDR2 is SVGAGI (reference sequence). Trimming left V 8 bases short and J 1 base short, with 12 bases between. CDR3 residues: CASVASVSYEQYF. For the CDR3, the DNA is TGTGCCAGCGTCGCTAGCGTATCCTACGAGCAGTACTTC.

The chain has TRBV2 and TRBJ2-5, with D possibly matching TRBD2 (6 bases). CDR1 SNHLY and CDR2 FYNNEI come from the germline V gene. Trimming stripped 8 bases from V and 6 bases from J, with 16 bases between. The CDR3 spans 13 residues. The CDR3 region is CASPTGGTKTQYF. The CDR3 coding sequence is TGTGCCAGCCCCACCGGGGGAACAAAGACCCAGTACTTC.

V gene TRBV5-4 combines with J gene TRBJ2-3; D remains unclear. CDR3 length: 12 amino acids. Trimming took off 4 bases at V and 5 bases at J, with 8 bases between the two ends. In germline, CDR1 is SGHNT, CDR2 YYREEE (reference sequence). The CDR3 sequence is CASSILRDTQYF. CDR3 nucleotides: TGTGCCAGCAGCATACTAAGAGATACGCAGTATTTT.

The CDR3 here is CASSFVGNRGSEQFF. The CDR3 DNA follows: TGCGCCAGCAGCTTTGTCGGTAACAGGGGATCGGAGCAGTTCTTC. The chain uses TRBV5-1 and TRBJ2-1, with 7 bases that match TRBD1. CDR1 and CDR2 from the germline V gene are SGHRS and YFSETQ. V shed 2 bases and J 10 bases; nucleotides not matched to a gene: 12. The CDR3 consists of 15 residues. Combining the CDR3 with reference TRBV5-1 and TRBJ2-1 gives the whole variable domain KAGVTQTPRYLIKTRGQQVTLSCSPISGHRSVSWYQQTPGQGLQFLFEYFSETQRNKGNFPGRFSGRQFSNSRSEMNVSTLELGDSALYLCASSFVGNRGSEQFFGPGTRLTVL.

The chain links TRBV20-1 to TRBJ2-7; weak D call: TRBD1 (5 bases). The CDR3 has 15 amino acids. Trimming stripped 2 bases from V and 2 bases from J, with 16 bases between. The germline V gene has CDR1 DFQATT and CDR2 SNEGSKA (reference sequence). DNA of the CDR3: TGCAGTGCTAGAAGTCTGGCAGGGATCACCTACGAGCAGTACTTC. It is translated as CSARSLAGITYEQYF.

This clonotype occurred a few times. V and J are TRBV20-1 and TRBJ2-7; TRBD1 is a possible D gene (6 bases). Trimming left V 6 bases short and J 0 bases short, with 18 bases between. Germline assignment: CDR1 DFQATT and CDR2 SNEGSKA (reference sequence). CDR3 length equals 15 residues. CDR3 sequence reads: CSATTGTRSSYEQYF. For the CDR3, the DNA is TGCAGTGCCACCACCGGGACAAGGAGCTCCTACGAGCAGTACTTC.

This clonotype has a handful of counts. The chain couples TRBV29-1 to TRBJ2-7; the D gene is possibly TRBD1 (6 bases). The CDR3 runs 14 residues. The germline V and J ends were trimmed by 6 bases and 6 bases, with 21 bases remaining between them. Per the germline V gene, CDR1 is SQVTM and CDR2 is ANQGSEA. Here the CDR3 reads CSVELGAGSSEQYF. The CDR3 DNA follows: TGCAGCGTCGAACTGGGGGCTGGGTCTAGCGAGCAGTACTTC.

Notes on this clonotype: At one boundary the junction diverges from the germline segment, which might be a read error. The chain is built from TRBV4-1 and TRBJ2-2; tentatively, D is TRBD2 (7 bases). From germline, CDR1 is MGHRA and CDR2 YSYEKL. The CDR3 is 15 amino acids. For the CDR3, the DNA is TGCGCCAGCAGCCGGGGGGCGGGAGTGGTCGGGGGGCTGTTTTTT. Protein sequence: CASSRGAGVVGGLFF.

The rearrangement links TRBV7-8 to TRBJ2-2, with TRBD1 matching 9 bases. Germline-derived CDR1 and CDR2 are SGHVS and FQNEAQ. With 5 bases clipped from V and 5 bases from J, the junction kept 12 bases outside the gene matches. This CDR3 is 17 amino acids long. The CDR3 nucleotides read TGTGCCAGCAGCCTCGTCTCCGGGACAGGGTATACCGGGGAGCTGTTTTTT. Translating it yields CASSLVSGTGYTGELFF. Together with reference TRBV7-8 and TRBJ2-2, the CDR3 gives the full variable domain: GAGVSQSPRYKVAKRGQDVALRCDPISGHVSLFWYQQALGQGPEFLTYFQNEAQLDKSGLPSDRFFAERPEGSVSTLKIQRTQQEDSAVYLCASSLVSGTGYTGELFFGEGSRLTVL.

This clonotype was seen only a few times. The CDR3 reads CSARQSKNNEQFF. CDR3 nucleotides: TGCAGTGCTAGACAATCGAAAAATAATGAGCAGTTCTTC. The chain employs TRBV20-1 and TRBJ2-1; the D is unclear. V was cut by 2 bases and J by 7 bases, with 12 bases left in between. Germline-derived CDR1 and CDR2 are DFQATT and SNEGSKA (reference sequence). The CDR3 runs 13 residues.

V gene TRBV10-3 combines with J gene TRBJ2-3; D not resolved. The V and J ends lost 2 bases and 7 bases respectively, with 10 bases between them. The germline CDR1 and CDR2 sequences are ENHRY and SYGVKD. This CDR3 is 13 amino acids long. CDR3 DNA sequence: TGTGCCATCAGTGAGACCCAGACCCATACGCAGTATTTT. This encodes CAISETQTHTQYF.

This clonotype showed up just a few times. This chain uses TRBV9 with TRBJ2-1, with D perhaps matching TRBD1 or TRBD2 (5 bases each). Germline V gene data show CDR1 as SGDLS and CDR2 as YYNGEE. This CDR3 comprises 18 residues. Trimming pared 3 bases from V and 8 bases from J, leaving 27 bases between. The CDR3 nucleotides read TGTGCCAGCAGCGCCCCGGGGTTCCAGGGAGCCACAGGCCATGAGCAGTTCTTC. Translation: CASSAPGFQGATGHEQFF.

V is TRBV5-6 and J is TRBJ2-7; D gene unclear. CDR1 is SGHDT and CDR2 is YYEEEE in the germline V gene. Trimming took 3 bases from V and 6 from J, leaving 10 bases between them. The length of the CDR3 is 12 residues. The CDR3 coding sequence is TGTGCCAGCAGCTCTGAGGATCCCGAGCAGTACTTC. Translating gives CASSSEDPEQYF.